The T cell receptor beta chain described here comes from a study of Tregs in tolerant kidney transplant recipients. The table came from immunoSEQ multiplex PCR; TCRdb's copy has only in-frame clones and leaves some out. The sample has tens of thousands of clones, more than 85% seen once; the top ten hold roughly 1.6%. J gave up 4 bases and V 3 bases, and 9 bases lay outside the gene matches. The CDR3 totals 16 residues. Germline V gives CDR1 GTSNPN, CDR2 SVGIG (reference sequence). The nonmyeloablative bone marrow transplants came from related graft donors, with transient mixed chimerism. The V call is TRBV30, the J call TRBJ2-1; 10 bases line up with TRBD2. The specimen was CD4+ T cells from blood (PBMCs), collected 24 months after the transplant. The sequence came from a human patient who received a combined kidney and bone marrow transplant. The T cells may come from the graft donor. Written as DNA, the CDR3 is TGTGCCTGGAGGGGGAAGACTAGCGGGCGTTACAATGAGCAGTTCTTC. Translated: CAWRGKTSGRYNEQFF.